The clone carrying this T cell receptor (beta chain) was seen a few times. Its specificity is not known. The read ends 3 residues before the CDR3 terminus; that terminus is restored from the germline J gene. This record comes from a study of T cell clonality in common variable immunodeficiency. Findings and caveats of the study: In common variable immunodeficiency, TCR beta chains reportedly carried fewer deletions and N-nucleotide insertions.

Germline V gene data show CDR1 as MNHEY and CDR2 as SVGEGT. Trimming left V 4 bases short and J 5 bases short, with 12 bases between. CDR3 length equals 13 residues. Measured with immunoSEQ multiplex PCR; TCRdb has only the in-frame clones, and not every one. The sample presents roughly 42,000 clones, none singletons. Sequencing was performed on peripheral blood mononuclear cells. This clonotype originated in a human donor with common variable immunodeficiency. The V call is TRBV6-2 or TRBV6-3, the J call TRBJ2-7, with D possibly being TRBD1 (6 bases). The sequenced CDR3 bases are TGTGCCAGCAGTTGGGGCAGGGGAGACGAG. Translating it yields CASSWGRGDE. The complete CDR3 protein is CASSWGRGDEQYF.